These T cell receptor beta chains were read from a single sample in a study of blood T cell repertoires in COVID-19. Here immunoSEQ multiplex PCR was the method, and the copy in TCRdb shows in-frame clones only, minus some. The sample contains fewer than 180,000 clones, 87% of which appear only once. The material sequenced was peripheral blood. These receptors came from a woman aged 60-75 years with active or convalescent COVID-19. Each CDR3 is given with its conserved first and last residue. A D gene is named only where the DNA matches it firmly. Rows may omit the clone size; those that give it use once, few, many or a size class.

J | D | size | V | DNA | CDR3
TRBJ1-4 | - | - | TRBV6-5 | TGTGCCAGCAGTACCCGGACAGTTCCAAGGGAAAAACTGTTTTTT | CASSTRTVPREKLFF
TRBJ1-2 | - | - | TRBV30 | TGTGCCTGGAGTTTTTCCGAGCTCTATGGCTACACCTTC | CAWSFSELYGYTF
TRBJ1-4 | - | - | TRBV11-2 | TGTGCCAGCAGCTTAGCCGGGGGTCCGGAAAAACTGTTTTTT | CASSLAGGPEKLFF
TRBJ1-4 | - | - | TRBV5-6 | TGTGCCAGCAGCTCGGGACGCGGGACTCCTAATGAAAAACTGTTTTTT | CASSSGRGTPNEKLFF
TRBJ2-7 | TRBD1 | - | TRBV11-3 | TGTGCCAGCAGCTTAAGGAGATCGGAACAGGGGAGCTCCTACGAGCAGTACTTC | CASSLRRSEQGSSYEQYF
TRBJ1-4 | - | once | TRBV12-3/TRBV12-4 | TGTGCCAGCACCTCAGACGGGGGGGAAAAACTGTTTTTT | CASTSDGGEKLFF
TRBJ2-7 | TRBD1 | few | TRBV2 | TGTGCCAGCAAATCGAGGGGGCCCAGCTCCTACGAGCAGTACTTC | CASKSRGPSSYEQYF
TRBJ2-1 | TRBD2 | - | TRBV5-1 | TGCGCCAGCAGCTCTAGCGGGGGTTTTGAGCAGTTCTTC | CASSSSGGFEQFF
TRBJ1-1 | TRBD1 | - | TRBV27 | TGTGCCAGCAGCCGCAATACAGGGGTCACTGAAGCTTTCTTT | CASSRNTGVTEAFF
TRBJ1-1 | - | few | TRBV19 | TGTGCCAGTAGTCCCTCCGACAGGAACACTGAAGCTTTCTTT | CASSPSDRNTEAFF
TRBJ2-3 | - | - | TRBV13 | TGTGCCAGCAGCCCCACAGGGGGGGGCACAGATACGCAGTATTTT | CASSPTGGGTDTQYF
TRBJ1-1 | - | - | TRBV6-2/TRBV6-3 | TGTGCCAGCAGCGACAGGAGGAACACTGAAGCTTTCTTT | CASSDRRNTEAFF
TRBJ2-3 | - | - | TRBV2 | TGTGCCAGCAGTGAAGGTCGTCGGGGTTGGGGCACAGATACGCAGTATTTT | CASSEGRRGWGTDTQYF
TRBJ2-1 | - | - | TRBV9 | TGTGCCAGCAGCGTAGGGCGCAGGGACAATGAGCAGTTCTTC | CASSVGRRDNEQFF
TRBJ2-5 | TRBD1 | few | TRBV3-1/TRBV3-2 | TGTGCCAGCAGCCAAGGGACAGGGCCTCAGGGGACCCAGTACTTC | CASSQGTGPQGTQYF
TRBJ1-1 | - | - | TRBV5-1 | TGCGCCAGCAGCCCCGGGACAAAGAACACTGAAGCTTTCTTT | CASSPGTKNTEAFF
TRBJ2-2 | TRBD1 | - | TRBV5-1 | TGCGCCAGCAGCCAAGGACAGGGGTACACCGGGGAGCTGTTTTTT | CASSQGQGYTGELFF
TRBJ2-7 | - | - | TRBV6-5 | TGTGCCAGCAGTTCCGACAGGTGGCAACTCTACGAGCAGTACTTC | CASSSDRWQLYEQYF
TRBJ1-2 | TRBD1 | - | TRBV4-3 | TGCGCCAGCAGCCATGTGACGGGACAGGGTTACGGCTACACCTTC | CASSHVTGQGYGYTF
TRBJ1-3 | - | - | TRBV10-3 | TGTGCCATCAGCTGGGGGGGGGATCAAGGACACACCATATATTTT | CAISWGGDQGHTIYF
TRBJ2-5 | TRBD1 | - | TRBV5-1 | TGCGCCAGCACCAAAACGGGACAGGCACTGGAGACCCAGTACTTC | CASTKTGQALETQYF
TRBJ1-2 | TRBD1 | - | TRBV19 | TGTGCCAGTAGACAGGACAGGGTCAGGACTGGCTACACCTTC | CASRQDRVRTGYTF
TRBJ1-1 | TRBD1 | - | TRBV18 | TGTGCCAGCTCACCGATCCGGGACAGGAACACTGAAGCTTTCTTT | CASSPIRDRNTEAFF
TRBJ1-4 | - | - | TRBV12-3/TRBV12-4 | TGTGCCAGCAGTCCAAATGAAAAACTGTTTTTT | CASSPNEKLFF
TRBJ2-3 | - | - | TRBV19 | TGTGCCAGTAGTATACCGGGGGGCACAGATACGCAGTATTTT | CASSIPGGTDTQYF
TRBJ2-1 | TRBD1 | once | TRBV18 | TGTGCCAGCTCACCTTGGACAGGGGGTAACAATGAGCAGTTCTTC | CASSPWTGGNNEQFF
TRBJ1-2 | - | - | TRBV10-3 | TGTGCCATCAGACAGACGACGGAAAACTATGGCTACACCTTC | CAIRQTTENYGYTF
TRBJ1-1 | - | - | TRBV21-1 | TGTGCCAGCAGCAAAAATCATAGAAGCCAGGGTTGCGGCACTGAAGCTTTCTTT | CASSKNHRSQGCGTEAFF
TRBJ1-2 | TRBD1 | - | TRBV19 | TGTGCCAGTAGTATACCTTGGACAGGTGAGATTGGCGGCTACACCTTC | CASSIPWTGEIGGYTF
TRBJ2-2 | TRBD2 | - | TRBV5-1 | TGCGCCAGCAGCTTGCGTAGCGGGTTGGGCACCGGGGAGCTGTTTTTT | CASSLRSGLGTGELFF
TRBJ2-3 | TRBD2 | - | TRBV7-2 | TGTGCCAGCAGCCCCCAAGCGGGGGCCGGGGATACGCAGTATTTT | CASSPQAGAGDTQYF
TRBJ2-4 | - | - | TRBV4-3 | TGCGCCAGCAGCTCAGGAGGGGATGGCATTCAGTACTTC | CASSSGGDGIQYF
TRBJ2-3 | - | - | TRBV10-3 | TGTGCCATCAGTGAGTCTCTGGGGGGGGGCCGGTCGGATACGCAGTATTTT | CAISESLGGGRSDTQYF
TRBJ1-2 | TRBD1 | - | TRBV9 | TGTGCCAGCAGCGTAGTATCAGGACAGGAGGATGGCTACACCTTC | CASSVVSGQEDGYTF
TRBJ1-2 | - | - | TRBV19 | TGTGCCAGCTCGCTCTACGGCTACACCTTC | CASSLYGYTF
TRBJ1-2 | - | - | TRBV6-5 | TGTGCCACCCGAGGGCAGGCATATGGCTACACCTTC | CATRGQAYGYTF
TRBJ2-7 | - | - | TRBV15 | TGTGCCACCAGCAGACCGGACAGCGACGAGCAGTACTTC | CATSRPDSDEQYF
TRBJ2-5 | - | - | TRBV18 | TGTGCCAGCTCACCATCCCGTGAGACCCAGTACTTC | CASSPSRETQYF
TRBJ2-5 | TRBD2 | once | TRBV7-2 | TGTGCCAGCAGCCAGTGGAACGGGGGGAAAGAGACCCAGTACTTC | CASSQWNGGKETQYF
TRBJ1-6 | - | few | TRBV7-9 | TGTGCCAGCAGCTTCATCGGGGGATCACCCCTCCACTTT | CASSFIGGSPLHF
TRBJ2-1 | TRBD1 | - | TRBV7-7 | TGTGCTAGCAGCTTAAATACAGGGGGCCTCAATGAGCAGTTCTTC | CASSLNTGGLNEQFF
TRBJ2-7 | - | - | TRBV7-2 | TGTGCCAGCAGCCTATCGGACAGCCACGAGCAGTACTTC | CASSLSDSHEQYF
TRBJ2-5 | - | - | TRBV7-2 | TGTGCCACTTCACTCGAGCGGGTGGAGACCCAGTACTTC | CATSLERVETQYF
TRBJ1-2 | - | few | TRBV7-2 | TGTGCCAGCAGCTTAGGGCCCGAGGATGGCTACACCTTC | CASSLGPEDGYTF
TRBJ2-5 | - | - | TRBV6-5 | TGTGCCAGCAGTTCTACGGGGGTCGCCGGGGAGACCCAGTACTTC | CASSSTGVAGETQYF
TRBJ1-5 | - | - | TRBV4-1 | TGCGCCAGCAGCCAAGGCAGGGGCGGTCAGCCCCAGCATTTT | CASSQGRGGQPQHF
TRBJ1-5 | TRBD1 | - | TRBV10-3 | TGTGCCATCAGTTATGACAGGGGTAGCAATCAGCCCCAGCATTTT | CAISYDRGSNQPQHF
TRBJ2-1 | TRBD2 | once | TRBV7-3 | TGTGCCAGCAGCTTACTGGGGGAGGGGTACAATGAGCAGTTCTTC | CASSLLGEGYNEQFF
TRBJ2-3 | - | - | TRBV5-4 | TGTGCCAGCAGCATCGCAGGGGCCGCAGATACGCAGTATTTT | CASSIAGAADTQYF
TRBJ1-3 | - | few | TRBV19 | TGTGCCAGTAGTTCCGAACAGGGAAACACCATATATTTT | CASSSEQGNTIYF
TRBJ2-6 | - | - | TRBV25-1 | TGTGCCAGCAGTGACCACTCTGGGGCCAACGTCCTGACTTTC | CASSDHSGANVLTF
TRBJ2-3 | - | - | TRBV2 | TGTGCCAGCACCAGATGGGTCTCTCTAGCGAAAACAGATACGCAGTATTTT | CASTRWVSLAKTDTQYF
TRBJ1-1 | - | - | TRBV18 | TGTGCCAGCTCACCGGACAGCAACACTGAAGCTTTCTTT | CASSPDSNTEAFF
TRBJ2-6 | - | - | TRBV3-1/TRBV3-2 | TGTGCCAGCAACCGGTACTCTGGGGCCAACGTCCTGACTTTC | CASNRYSGANVLTF
TRBJ2-1 | - | - | TRBV29-1 | TGCAGCGTGGCCGATCCCAATGAGCAGTTCTTC | CSVADPNEQFF
TRBJ1-5 | - | - | TRBV6-6 | TGTGCCAGCAGGGCTAGCAATCAGCCCCAGCATTTT | CASRASNQPQHF
TRBJ1-2 | - | - | TRBV4-1 | TGCGCCAGCAGCCAAGATAGGGGTCGGAGCTATGGCTACACCTTC | CASSQDRGRSYGYTF